This TCR beta chain was sequenced during a study of patients and donors after allogeneic stem cell transplantation. Germline values: CDR1 SGHRS, CDR2 YFSETQ. The V gene lost 0 bases and the J gene lost 2 bases, with 9 bases spanning the gap. CDR3 length equals 15 residues. Each CDR3 protein gets one entry after TCRdb re-called the RT-PCR reads with MiXCR. This table has about 110,000 distinct CDR3 sequences, around 36% appearing once. The sequenced sample was blood, either unsorted or a sorted T cell fraction (not recorded which). The clonotype was recovered from a human donor who was either an allogeneic HSCT recipient or a stem cell or donor lymphocyte infusion donor (not recorded which). It is not recorded whose cells these are; they may come from a transplant donor. This chain connects TRBV5-1 to TRBJ1-5, with TRBD1 as a possible D gene (6 bases). CDR3 in DNA: TGCGCCAGCAGCTTGGCGGGGGCTCGCAATCAGCCCCAGCATTTT. Residues: CASSLAGARNQPQHF.